This T cell receptor beta chain was obtained from a study of post-analysis software for immune sequencing data. Overall study results and limits: TRBV5-6, TRBV5-1 and TRBV20-1 belonged to a set of about 5 TRBV segments that were more frequent in patients than controls. Same-batch samples co-clustered strongly by F measure. Significantly lower normalized Chao1 diversity was found in patients with multiple sclerosis relative to controls.

Germline V gives CDR1 SGHKS, CDR2 YYEKEE (reference sequence). The length of the CDR3 is 15 residues. Note on this clonotype: Its specificity is not known. Mismatch with germline at one junction end may stem from a read error.

The TCR beta cDNA libraries carried unique molecular identifiers. T cells numbering 1 to 10 million yielded some 520,000 cDNA molecules. TCRdb passed the PCR reads through MiXCR, listing each CDR3 protein once. The repertoire holds roughly 600,000 distinct CDR3 sequences, with 44% as singletons. The chain is built from TRBV5-5 and TRBJ2-1, with 8 bases lining up with TRBD2. The sequencing input was blood. This TCR was recovered from a girl aged 10-17 years with multiple sclerosis. The CDR3 nucleotides are TGTGCCAGCAGTTTGGAGGAGCGGGGGTACAATGAGCAGTTCTTC. Residues: CASSLEERGYNEQFF.